The next 31 T cell receptor beta chains were all read from a single sample in a study of shared clonotypes between healthy human individuals. Libraries were prepared by immunoSEQ multiplex PCR; TCRdb keeps only in-frame clonotypes and omits some of them. The sample carries roughly 520,000 clones, approximately 95% recorded once. Sequences were obtained from naive CD4+ T cells sorted from blood. Specified subset: CD45RA+ positively selected. The receptors were sampled from a woman aged 25 to 45 in good health.

The chain links TRBV2 to TRBJ1-1, with a weak D call TRBD1 (6 bases). The CDR3 spans 14 residues. Germline values: CDR1 SNHLY, CDR2 FYNNEI. V was trimmed by 4 bases and J by 1 base, leaving 10 bases between them. Written as DNA, the CDR3 is TGTGCCAGCAGTGGACAGGTTGCGAACACTGAAGCTTTCTTT. This codes for CASSGQVANTEAFF.

The gene calls are TRBV28 and TRBJ2-7; tentatively, D is TRBD1 (6 bases). V was shortened by 7 bases and J by 3 bases, with 16 bases between the two germline ends. Germline CDR1 and CDR2: MDHEN and SYDVKM. The CDR3 spans 14 residues. The chain's CDR3 is CASIKQGNYYEQYF. CDR3 DNA: TGTGCCAGCATTAAGCAGGGGAACTACTACGAGCAGTACTTC. Supplemented by reference TRBV28 and TRBJ2-7, the full variable domain reads DVKVTQSSRYLVKRTGEKVFLECVQDMDHENMFWYRQDPGLGLRLIYFSYDVKMKEKGDIPEGYSVSREKKERFSLILESASTNQTSMYLCASIKQGNYYEQYFGPGTRLTVT.

V gene TRBV11-2 combines with J gene TRBJ2-7, with TRBD2 as a possible D gene (5 bases). This CDR3 contains 13 residues. With 1 base removed from V and 5 bases from J, the gap between germline ends came to 9 bases. Germline assignment: CDR1 SGHAT and CDR2 FQNNGV. The CDR3 sequence: CASSLGAVHEQYF. CDR3 nucleotide sequence: TGTGCCAGCAGCTTAGGAGCGGTTCACGAGCAGTACTTC.

The CDR3 spells CASKSPRVHYGYTF. The CDR3 bases are TGTGCCAGCAAATCCCCCAGGGTCCATTATGGCTACACCTTC. The chain recombines TRBV28 with TRBJ1-2, with a weak D call TRBD1 (5 bases). The CDR3 totals 14 residues. CDR1 is MDHEN, CDR2 SYDVKM, per germline. V gave up 7 bases and J gave up 5 bases, with 17 bases separating them.

The chain has TRBV7-9 and TRBJ2-5, with 12 bases identical to TRBD2. The CDR3 is made up of 18 amino acids. With 4 bases clipped from V and 1 base from J, the junction kept 10 bases outside the gene matches. CDR1 is SEHNR, CDR2 FQNEAQ, per germline (reference sequence). The CDR3 DNA reads TGTGCCAGCAGCTCCGACTCCGGGACTAGCGGGCCCCAAGAGACCCAGTACTTC. Residues: CASSSDSGTSGPQETQYF.

The rearrangement joins TRBV15 to TRBJ2-5, with 9 bases that match TRBD2. This CDR3 is built from 15 residues. CDR1 is LNHNV, CDR2 YYDKDF, per germline (reference sequence). Trimming cost V 0 bases and J 5 bases; bases outside gene matches: 4. The CDR3 bases are TGTGCCACCAGCAGAGATGGGAGCGGGAGGGAGACCCAGTACTTC. It yields the protein CATSRDGSGRETQYF.

The rearrangement uses TRBV7-6 and TRBJ2-7; either TRBD1 or TRBD2 may supply D (5 bases each). The germline V gene has CDR1 SGHVS and CDR2 FNYEAQ. V was shortened by 5 bases and J by 1 base, with 18 bases between the two germline ends. The CDR3 spans 16 residues. CDR3 nucleotide sequence: TGTGCCAGCAGCGAGACGTTCGGGACCTCTTCCTACGAGCAGTACTTC. It yields the protein CASSETFGTSSYEQYF.

The chain carries TRBV19 and TRBJ1-2, with TRBD1 matching over 7 bases. V shed 5 bases and J 5 bases; nucleotides not matched to a gene: 17. Germline CDR1 and CDR2: LNHDA and SQIVND (reference sequence). The length of the CDR3 is 17 residues. The CDR3 nucleotides are TGTGCCAGTAGTCTCAACCAGCTTTGGGACAGAACTTATGGCTACACCTTC. This translates into CASSLNQLWDRTYGYTF. The variable domain in full, with the rest retrieved from reference TRBV19 and TRBJ1-2, is DGGITQSPKYLFRKEGQNVTLSCEQNLNHDAMYWYRQDPGQGLRLIYYSQIVNDFQKGDIAEGYSVSREKKESFPLTVTSAQKNPTAFYLCASSLNQLWDRTYGYTFGSGTRLTVV.

The V call is TRBV18, the J call TRBJ2-1; no firm D call. Trimming pared 0 bases from V and 7 bases from J, leaving 13 bases between. The CDR3 has 15 residues. In germline, CDR1 is KGHSH, CDR2 LQKENI. CDR3 protein: CASSPPLPSENEQFF. In nucleotides, the CDR3 is TGTGCCAGCTCACCACCGTTACCCAGCGAGAATGAGCAGTTCTTC.

The genes are TRBV11-2 and TRBJ2-7; D may be TRBD1 or TRBD2 (6 bases each). CDR3 length: 19 residues. From germline, CDR1 is SGHAT and CDR2 FQNNGV. Deletions cut 1 base from V and 4 bases from J, with 26 bases between. The CDR3 coding sequence is TGTGCCAGCAGCTTAGGAGGGGGTGTATCGGAGGGTCGTCGATACGAGCAGTACTTC. Encoded protein: CASSLGGGVSEGRRYEQYF.

This clone came up once. DNA of the CDR3: TGTGCCAGCAGCCCCACCCACCTGAACACTGAAGCTTTCTTT. Protein: CASSPTHLNTEAFF. The genes are TRBV5-4 and TRBJ1-1; D gene unclear. Trimming left V 4 bases short and J 0 bases short, with 10 bases between. Germline V lookup: CDR1 SGHNT, CDR2 YYREEE (reference sequence). This CDR3 comprises 14 residues. The whole variable domain, filled in from reference TRBV5-4 and TRBJ1-1, reads ETGVTQSPTHLIKTRGQQVTLRCSSQSGHNTVSWYQQALGQGPQFIFQYYREEENGRGNFPPRFSGLQFPNYSSELNVNALELDDSALYLCASSPTHLNTEAFFGQGTRLTVV.

The chain recombines TRBV30 with TRBJ2-7; tentative D call: TRBD1 (5 bases). The CDR3 spans 14 residues. From germline, CDR1 is GTSNPN and CDR2 SVGIG (reference sequence). Trimming cost V 0 bases and J 3 bases, with 12 bases left between them. The CDR3 bases are TGTGCCTGGAGTGTAGCCAGGGCTCGCTACGAGCAGTACTTC. Protein: CAWSVARARYEQYF.

The rearrangement joins TRBV28 to TRBJ2-6; 13 bases align to TRBD2. Germline V gives CDR1 MDHEN, CDR2 SYDVKM. The CDR3 consists of 18 residues. V lost 7 bases to trimming and J lost 3 bases; unmatched junction nucleotides: 9. CDR3 region: CASIPTSGGFFGANVLTF. Here the CDR3 DNA reads TGTGCCAGCATTCCGACTAGCGGGGGGTTTTTTGGGGCCAACGTCCTGACTTTC.

J is TRBJ1-1 and V is TRBV7-8; possibly TRBD1 for D (6 bases). V was clipped by 5 bases and J by 0 bases, with 16 bases between them. CDR3 size: 16 residues. In germline, CDR1 is SGHVS, CDR2 FQNEAQ. The CDR3 DNA follows: TGTGCCAGCAGCCTAAGCCGGACAGAAGTGAACACTGAAGCTTTCTTT. Its protein is CASSLSRTEVNTEAFF.

The chain is built from TRBV5-1 and TRBJ2-2, with D maybe TRBD1 (5 bases). The V gene lost 3 bases and the J gene lost 4 bases, with 19 bases spanning the gap. There are 17 residues in the CDR3. Germline values: CDR1 SGHRS, CDR2 YFSETQ. The CDR3, as DNA: TGCGCCAGCAGCTACCCAGCAGACAGTACCCTCACCGGGGAGCTGTTTTTT. Protein: CASSYPADSTLTGELFF.

V gene TRBV7-9 combines with J gene TRBJ2-1, with 7 nucleotides matching TRBD2. There are 16 residues in the CDR3. Germline lookup yields CDR1 SEHNR and CDR2 FQNEAQ (reference sequence). J was trimmed by 2 bases and V by 0 bases; bases with no gene match: 4. CDR3 sequence (DNA): TGTGCCAGCAGCTTAGCGGCTAGCGGAGCCTACAATGAGCAGTTCTTC. This sequence encodes CASSLAASGAYNEQFF.

The J gene is TRBJ1-2, the V gene TRBV28, with 8 bases identical to TRBD1. Trimming removed 1 base from V and 5 bases from J; junction bases left unmatched: 3. The CDR3 has 14 residues. Germline V CDR1 and CDR2: MDHEN, SYDVKM. The CDR3 sequence: CASSLYRTGYGYTF. The CDR3 region has the DNA TGTGCCAGCAGTTTATACCGGACAGGGTATGGCTACACCTTC.

The chain has TRBV28 and TRBJ1-2; D unresolved. The CDR3 sequence is 14 residues long. Trimming stripped 6 bases from V and 2 bases from J, with 13 bases between. Germline V CDR1 and CDR2: MDHEN, SYDVKM. The CDR3 DNA reads TGTGCCAGCAGAGACGGACCGATAAACTATGGCTACACCTTC. Amino acids: CASRDGPINYGYTF.

V is TRBV5-4 and J is TRBJ2-1, with unresolved D. The CDR3 has 13 amino acids. The V end lost 2 bases, the J end lost 7 bases, and 10 bases lay between the germline ends. Germline V gene data show CDR1 as SGHNT and CDR2 as YYREEE (reference sequence). The CDR3 loop reads CASSLGYSNEQFF. The CDR3, as DNA: TGTGCCAGCAGCTTAGGGTACTCGAATGAGCAGTTCTTC.

The chain carries TRBV5-4 and TRBJ1-5; D gene ambiguous. Germline values: CDR1 SGHNT, CDR2 YYREEE (reference sequence). This CDR3 is 13 amino acids long. V was shortened by 1 base and J by 0 bases, with 2 bases between the two germline ends. The CDR3 loop is CASSLNSNQPQHF. CDR3 bases: TGTGCCAGCAGCTTGAATAGCAATCAGCCCCAGCATTTT.

The chain is built from TRBV6-6 and TRBJ2-7; D remains ambiguous. CDR1 and CDR2 (germline): MNHNY, SVGAGI (reference sequence). Trimming removed 6 bases at V and 6 bases at J, with 18 bases between. The CDR3 sequence is 14 residues long. The chain's CDR3 is CASSPQSGKFEQYF. The CDR3 region has the DNA TGTGCCAGCAGCCCCCAGAGTGGGAAATTCGAGCAGTACTTC.

This chain connects TRBV5-1 to TRBJ2-5, with 8 positions matching TRBD2. This CDR3 is 15 amino acids long. V dropped 0 bases and J dropped 5; count of bases not matched to a gene: 6. Germline CDR1 reads SGHRS; CDR2 reads YFSETQ. CDR3 bases: TGCGCCAGCAGCTTGGGACTAGCGTCCGGGGAGACCCAGTACTTC. This codes for CASSLGLASGETQYF.

This chain connects TRBV28 to TRBJ1-4, with D unclear. Trimming left V 6 bases short and J 4 bases short, with 15 bases between. The germline V gene encodes CDR1 MDHEN and CDR2 SYDVKM. The length of the CDR3 is 15 residues. The CDR3 here is CASRTLEGYNEKLFF. The CDR3 DNA follows: TGTGCCAGCAGGACCTTGGAGGGTTATAATGAAAAACTGTTTTTT.

This clone was found once. V and J are TRBV28 and TRBJ2-1; 7 bases agree with TRBD1. The CDR3 length is 15 residues. Germline lookup yields CDR1 MDHEN and CDR2 SYDVKM. The V and J ends lost 7 bases and 7 bases, in that order; junction bases with no gene match: 13. The CDR3 spells CASNQPLDRVNEQFF. CDR3 DNA sequence: TGTGCCAGCAACCAACCGTTAGACAGGGTAAATGAGCAGTTCTTC. Full variable domain (rest looked up from reference TRBV28 and TRBJ2-1): DVKVTQSSRYLVKRTGEKVFLECVQDMDHENMFWYRQDPGLGLRLIYFSYDVKMKEKGDIPEGYSVSREKKERFSLILESASTNQTSMYLCASNQPLDRVNEQFFGPGTRLTVL.

The rearrangement uses TRBV5-8 and TRBJ1-5, with D possibly matching TRBD1 (6 bases). Germline V gene lookup returns CDR1 SGHTS and CDR2 YDEGEE. Trimming pared 0 bases from V and 0 bases from J, leaving 13 bases between. This CDR3 contains 17 residues. CDR3 bases: TGTGCCAGCAGCTTGGAAATATGGGGGGCTAGCAATCAGCCCCAGCATTTT. Its protein is CASSLEIWGASNQPQHF.

The chain carries TRBV30 and TRBJ2-5; the match to TRBD1 covers 8 bases. The closer fit of TRBJ2-7 to the DNA end suggests the J call may be wrong. The germline CDR1 and CDR2 sequences are GTSNPN and SVGIG (reference sequence). This CDR3 is built from 13 residues. The DNA of the CDR3 is TGTGCCTGGAGTGGGACAGGGCCCCACGAGCAGTACTTC. Translated: CAWSGTGPHEQYF.

The sample holds one count of this clone. This chain links TRBV5-1 with TRBJ1-1; possibly TRBD1 for D (5 bases). Trimming removed 0 bases at V and 9 bases at J, with 15 bases between. Germline CDR1 and CDR2: SGHRS and YFSETQ. The CDR3 is made up of 14 amino acids. As DNA, the CDR3 is TGCGCCAGCAGCTTGGGACAGCCCGATATAAAAGCTTTCTTT. Protein product: CASSLGQPDIKAFF. The whole variable domain, remainder taken from reference TRBV5-1 and TRBJ1-1, is KAGVTQTPRYLIKTRGQQVTLSCSPISGHRSVSWYQQTPGQGLQFLFEYFSETQRNKGNFPGRFSGRQFSNSRSEMNVSTLELGDSALYLCASSLGQPDIKAFFGQGTRLTVV.

The chain has TRBV19 and TRBJ2-5; 7 positions match TRBD1. CDR3 length: 15 residues. Germline values: CDR1 LNHDA, CDR2 SQIVND (reference sequence). V trimming: 0 bases; J trimming: 1 base; junction bases outside the gene matches: 2. This CDR3 reads CASSIDRDSQETQYF. Written as DNA, the CDR3 is TGTGCCAGTAGTATAGATAGGGACAGCCAAGAGACCCAGTACTTC.

This clone appeared a single time. V gene TRBV10-1 combines with J gene TRBJ2-3; D remains unclear. Germline lookup yields CDR1 WNHNN and CDR2 SYGVQD (reference sequence). Trimming removed 3 bases from V and 0 bases from J, with 10 bases in between. CDR3 length equals 15 residues. The CDR3 spells CASSDSTESTDTQYF. DNA of the CDR3: TGCGCCAGCAGTGATTCGACGGAGAGCACAGATACGCAGTATTTT.

The V call is TRBV6-1, the J call TRBJ1-1; D is possibly TRBD1 (5 bases). The V end was cut by 3 bases, the J end by 0 bases, with 17 bases between. Germline V gene data show CDR1 as MNHNS and CDR2 as SASEGT. CDR3 size: 17 residues. CDR3 in DNA: TGTGCCAGCAGTGATGAGGGGTCACCGGCAATGAACACTGAAGCTTTCTTT. Translation gives CASSDEGSPAMNTEAFF.

The J gene is TRBJ1-2, the V gene TRBV30; D possibly corresponds to TRBD1 (5 bases). V was clipped by 0 bases and J by 8 bases, with 13 bases between them. This CDR3 spans 13 amino acids. Germline V CDR1 and CDR2: GTSNPN, SVGIG (reference sequence). The CDR3 bases are TGTGCCTGGAGTGTGGTGCCGGGGGAGGGCTACACCTTC. Residues: CAWSVVPGEGYTF. The variable domain in full, with the rest retrieved from reference TRBV30 and TRBJ1-2, is SQTIHQWPATLVQPVGSPLSLECTVEGTSNPNLYWYRQAAGRGLQLLFYSVGIGQISSEVPQNLSASRPQDRQFILSSKKLLLSDSGFYLCAWSVVPGEGYTFGSGTRLTVV.